This TCR beta chain is drawn from a study of T cell responses to AZD1222 COVID-19 vaccine. Study-wide results and limits: Breadth and depth of Spike-specific TCRs rose after two AZD1222 doses.

Clones were read by immunoSEQ multiplex PCR, and TCRdb kept only the in-frame ones, dropping some. The sample comprises 150,000 to 250,000 clones, approximately 93% of which are singletons, and 1% rests with the top ten. V was pared by 4 bases and J by 3 bases, with 11 bases of the junction left unmatched. This CDR3 is built from 16 residues. CDR1 is MNHEY and CDR2 is SVGEGT in the germline V gene. Of note for this clone: As yet, its antigen is unknown.

The starting material was peripheral blood, obtained 28 days after the second AZD1222 dose. This sequence originates from an adult who received the AZD1222 COVID-19 vaccine. The chain employs TRBV6-2 or TRBV6-3 and TRBJ1-1; 7 nucleotides match TRBD1. CDR3 amino acids: CASSFRPDREDTEAFF. The CDR3 nucleotides read TGTGCCAGCAGTTTCCGCCCCGACAGGGAGGACACTGAAGCTTTCTTT.